The 23 T cell receptor beta chains below were found in one sample sequenced in a study of OX40 agonist ivuxolimab in advanced cancers. Using immunoSEQ multiplex PCR, the repertoire was profiled, and TCRdb retains in-frame clones only, with some absent. The sample lists tens of thousands of clones; just under 75% were seen once. The input for sequencing was CD4+ or CD8+ T cells sorted from blood, taken in a trial of the OX40 agonist ivuxolimab. The receptors come from an adult with an advanced solid tumor such as melanoma, head and neck, liver or kidney cancer.

The chain links TRBV18 to TRBJ1-2; TRBD1 agrees at 7 bases. This CDR3 region has 16 residues. Germline loops: CDR1 KGHSH, CDR2 LQKENI. V lost 3 bases to trimming and J lost 4 bases; unmatched junction nucleotides: 11. The CDR3 sequence is CASSPTPTGSGYGYTF. As DNA, the CDR3 is TGTGCCAGCTCACCTACGCCGACAGGGAGTGGCTATGGCTACACCTTC.

This rearrangement joins TRBV27 to TRBJ2-3, with TRBD2 matching 7 bases. Germline CDR1 MNHEY, CDR2 SMNVEV (reference sequence). The trim removed 6 bases at V and 6 bases at J, leaving 18 bases unmatched. The CDR3 has 17 amino acids. The CDR3 nucleotides are TGTGCCAGCAGCGCAAGCGGGGAAAAAGGGTATCGGGATACGCAGTATTTT. It codes for CASSASGEKGYRDTQYF.

The chain carries TRBV7-9 and TRBJ2-6, with 10 bases that match TRBD1. Per germline, CDR1 SEHNR and CDR2 FQNEAQ (reference sequence). The CDR3 sequence is 18 residues long. V shed 5 bases, J shed 0 bases, and the junction held 7 bases outside the gene matches. As DNA, the CDR3 is TGTGCCAGCAGCCCCCGGGACAGGGGCCTCTCTGGGGCCAACGTCCTGACTTTC. This translates into CASSPRDRGLSGANVLTF.

The chain recombines TRBV5-5 with TRBJ2-2; 7 nucleotides match TRBD1. V was pared by 0 bases and J by 4 bases, with 3 bases of the junction left unmatched. This CDR3 region has 15 residues. Germline assignment: CDR1 SGHKS and CDR2 YYEKEE (reference sequence). The CDR3 is CASSLVRGPTGELFF. In DNA, the CDR3 is TGTGCCAGCAGCTTGGTGAGGGGGCCCACCGGGGAGCTGTTTTTT.

CDR3 nucleotide sequence: TGTGCCAGCAGCACAGGGCACTACGAGCAGTACTTC. Protein product: CASSTGHYEQYF. The chain employs TRBV6-6 and TRBJ2-7, with D tentatively TRBD1 (6 bases). The CDR3 consists of 12 residues. V lost 6 bases, J lost 3 bases, and 9 bases lay in between. Looked up from germline, CDR1 is MNHNY and CDR2 is SVGAGI (reference sequence).

The chain recombines TRBV9 with TRBJ2-7; D tentatively fits TRBD1 or TRBD2 (5 bases each). The CDR3 is 14 amino acids. Between the trimmed V and J ends, which lost 3 bases and 2 bases, there was a span of 12 bases. The germline gives CDR1 SGDLS, CDR2 YYNGEE. CDR3 nucleotides: TGTGCCAGCAGCGGGGGACGAAACACCTACGAGCAGTACTTC. Encoded protein: CASSGGRNTYEQYF.

V usage is TRBV9 and J usage is TRBJ2-3; 8 nucleotides match TRBD2. The CDR3 has 17 amino acids. Looked up from germline, CDR1 is SGDLS and CDR2 is YYNGEE. J lost 6 bases, V lost 0 bases, and 12 bases had no gene match. CDR3: CASSVVKDGGASDTQYF. Written as DNA, the CDR3 is TGTGCCAGCAGCGTAGTAAAGGACGGGGGGGCCTCGGATACGCAGTATTTT.

The sample holds one count of this clone. The genes are TRBV28 and TRBJ1-1; 7 bases match TRBD1. The V gene end was trimmed by 6 bases and the J gene end by 0 bases; junction bases not matched to a gene: 13. Germline V CDR1 and CDR2: MDHEN, SYDVKM. The CDR3 loop spans 17 amino acids. CDR3 sequence: CASSHRQGGWMNTEAFF. The CDR3 region has the DNA TGTGCCAGCAGCCACAGACAGGGAGGGTGGATGAACACTGAAGCTTTCTTT.

The V call is TRBV7-6, the J call TRBJ1-3; TRBD1 agrees at 8 bases. CDR1 and CDR2 (germline): SGHVS, FNYEAQ. The CDR3 length is 14 residues. The J segment lost 3 bases and the V segment lost 3 bases, leaving 1 base of the junction unmatched. As DNA, the CDR3 is TGTGCCAGCAGCTTGGGGACAGGTGGAAACACCATATATTTT. Protein: CASSLGTGGNTIYF.

The gene calls are TRBV5-1 and TRBJ2-2; D may be TRBD2 (5 bases). This CDR3 comprises 15 residues. Germline lookup yields CDR1 SGHRS and CDR2 YFSETQ. The ends were cut back, 1 base at V and 1 base at J, with 8 bases in the middle. CDR3 bases: TGCGCCAGCAGCTTGTTGGCGGGGAACACCGGGGAGCTGTTTTTT. Amino acids: CASSLLAGNTGELFF.

This clone is classed as medium-sized. This chain joins TRBV10-3 and TRBJ1-4, with a tentative D call TRBD1 (6 bases). The V gene's germline CDR1 is ENHRY and CDR2 SYGVKD. Trimming shortened V by 0 bases and J by 7 bases, and 12 bases separated the two germline ends. The CDR3 loop spans 15 amino acids. The chain's CDR3 is CAISESPGDGEKLFF. In DNA form, the CDR3 reads TGTGCCATCAGTGAGTCTCCAGGGGACGGTGAAAAACTGTTTTTT.

There are a few counts of this clone. V and J are TRBV4-3 and TRBJ2-1; D is possibly TRBD1 or TRBD2 (6 bases each). The CDR3 contains 15 residues. CDR1 and CDR2 (germline): LGHNA, YSLEER. Trimming took off 0 bases at V and 5 bases at J, with 11 bases between the two ends. The CDR3 coding sequence is TGCGCCAGCAGCCAAGATAGGGGGGCCCACAATGAGCAGTTCTTC. Translation: CASSQDRGAHNEQFF.

This rearrangement joins TRBV12-5 to TRBJ2-7; D gene uncertain. The germline gives CDR1 LGHNT, CDR2 FRNRAP. The CDR3 has 17 residues. V dropped 0 bases and J dropped 4 bases, with 19 bases sitting between them. CDR3 residues: CASGLVGPVPPPYEQYF. The CDR3 coding sequence is TGTGCTAGTGGTTTGGTAGGGCCGGTCCCACCGCCTTACGAGCAGTACTTC. The full variable domain, with the rest looked up from reference TRBV12-5 and TRBJ2-7, is DARVTQTPRHKVTEMGQEVTMRCQPILGHNTVFWYRQTMMQGLELLAYFRNRAPLDDSGMPKDRFSAEMPDATLATLKIQPSEPRDSAVYFCASGLVGPVPPPYEQYFGPGTRLTVT.

This clone came up a few times. V and J are TRBV6-4 and TRBJ2-3; 8 nucleotides align to TRBD2. V dropped 2 bases and J dropped 5; count of bases not matched to a gene: 6. Germline CDR1 reads MRHNA; CDR2 reads SNTAGT. This CDR3 region has 15 residues. The CDR3 reads CASSDGAGEGDTQYF. In nucleotides, the CDR3 is TGTGCCAGCAGTGACGGAGCGGGGGAGGGAGATACGCAGTATTTT.

This clone showed up just once. The genes are TRBV30 and TRBJ2-7, with TRBD2 as a possible D gene (6 bases). The CDR3 consists of 13 residues. Trimming stripped 0 bases from V and 2 bases from J, with 8 bases between. Germline V gene data show CDR1 as GTSNPN and CDR2 as SVGIG (reference sequence). CDR3 in DNA: TGTGCCTGGAGTGTGTCGGGGGCCTACGAGCAGTACTTC. Encoded protein: CAWSVSGAYEQYF.

This chain links TRBV9 with TRBJ2-3; D not certain. The germline CDR1 and CDR2 sequences are SGDLS and YYNGEE. The ends were cut back, 2 bases at V and 5 bases at J, with 3 bases in the middle. The CDR3 covers 11 residues. CDR3 DNA: TGTGCCAGCAGCGTGGGAGATACGCAGTATTTT. This sequence encodes CASSVGDTQYF.

The rearrangement joins TRBV29-1 to TRBJ2-3; D gene ambiguous. There are 16 residues in the CDR3. Germline assignment: CDR1 SQVTM and CDR2 ANQGSEA. Trimming left V 8 bases short and J 4 bases short, with 25 bases between. In DNA, the CDR3 is TGCAGCCCCCCACCCGGCCAAGCCTTATCTCCAGATACGCAGTATTTT. This gives the protein CSPPPGQALSPDTQYF.

This clone was observed a single time. The gene calls are TRBV27 and TRBJ2-7; 12 bases map to TRBD2. Per the germline V gene, CDR1 is MNHEY and CDR2 is SMNVEV (reference sequence). Losses at the gene ends were 5 bases for V and 7 bases for J; bases not matched to a gene: 12. This CDR3 region has 16 residues. The CDR3 sequence is CASSPSTSGGSGEQYF. DNA for the CDR3: TGTGCCAGCAGTCCATCGACTAGCGGGGGTTCGGGGGAGCAGTACTTC.

J is TRBJ2-5 and V is TRBV27; D is ambiguous. V was cut by 3 bases and J by 1 base, with 9 bases left in between. The CDR3 length is 14 residues. Germline CDR1 is MNHEY and CDR2 is SMNVEV (reference sequence). CDR3 region: CASSFKHLQETQYF. The CDR3 DNA is TGTGCCAGCAGTTTCAAGCACCTCCAAGAGACCCAGTACTTC.

V gene TRBV6-6 combines with J gene TRBJ1-2; D possibly corresponds to TRBD1 (6 bases). The length of the CDR3 is 13 residues. Germline V gene lookup returns CDR1 MNHNY and CDR2 SVGAGI (reference sequence). V was shortened by 6 bases and J by 4 bases, with 12 bases between the two germline ends. The CDR3: CASSQSGAYGYTF. In DNA, the CDR3 is TGTGCCAGCAGCCAATCAGGGGCCTATGGCTACACCTTC.

This chain links TRBV28 with TRBJ2-5; 8 positions agree with TRBD2. V was pared by 10 bases and J by 3 bases, with 13 bases of the junction left unmatched. The CDR3 contains 15 residues. Germline CDR1 reads MDHEN; CDR2 reads SYDVKM. The CDR3 bases are TGTGCCACCGGCGGGGGGCGGCTGGGTAAAGAGACCCAGTACTTC. Translated, it gives CATGGGRLGKETQYF. The full variable domain, completed using reference TRBV28 and TRBJ2-5, is DVKVTQSSRYLVKRTGEKVFLECVQDMDHENMFWYRQDPGLGLRLIYFSYDVKMKEKGDIPEGYSVSREKKERFSLILESASTNQTSMYLCATGGGRLGKETQYFGPGTRLLVL.

About this clone: The same CDR3 can be traced to other DNA sequences in this sample. V and J are TRBV6-1 and TRBJ1-5; D call uncertain. This CDR3 has 15 residues. Per germline, CDR1 MNHNS and CDR2 SASEGT. V was cut by 4 bases and J by 0 bases, with 10 bases left in between. The CDR3 region is CASSVSGDSNQPQHF. The CDR3 region has the DNA TGTGCCAGCAGTGTTAGCGGAGATAGCAATCAGCCCCAGCATTTT.

Comment on this clone: A much larger clone sits a single nucleotide away, making a read error possible. The chain carries TRBV27 and TRBJ2-7; D is unclear. The germline CDR1 and CDR2 sequences are MNHEY and SMNVEV (reference sequence). The germline V and J ends were trimmed by 2 bases and 5 bases, with 4 bases remaining between them. The CDR3 has 11 residues. This chain's CDR3 is CASSLGNEQYF. The CDR3 DNA follows: TGTGCCAGCAGTTTAGGGAACGAGCAGTACTTC.